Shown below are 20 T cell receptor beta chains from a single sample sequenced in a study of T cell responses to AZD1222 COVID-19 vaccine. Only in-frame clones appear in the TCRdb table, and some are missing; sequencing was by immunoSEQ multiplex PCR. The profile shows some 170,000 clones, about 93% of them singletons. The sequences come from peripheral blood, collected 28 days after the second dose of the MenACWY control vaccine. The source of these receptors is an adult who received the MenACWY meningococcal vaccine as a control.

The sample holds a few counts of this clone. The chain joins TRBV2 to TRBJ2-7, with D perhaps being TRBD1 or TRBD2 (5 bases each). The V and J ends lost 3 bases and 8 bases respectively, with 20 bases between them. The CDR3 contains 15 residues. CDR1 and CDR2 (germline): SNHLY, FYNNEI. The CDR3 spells CASSDSPGALSKQYF. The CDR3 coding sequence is TGTGCCAGCAGTGATAGTCCCGGGGCACTATCGAAGCAGTACTTC. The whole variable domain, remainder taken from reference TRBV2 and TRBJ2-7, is EPEVTQTPSHQVTQMGQEVILRCVPISNHLYFYWYRQILGQKVEFLVSFYNNEISEKSEIFDDQFSVERPDGSNFTLKIRSTKLEDSAMYFCASSDSPGALSKQYFGPGTRLTVT.

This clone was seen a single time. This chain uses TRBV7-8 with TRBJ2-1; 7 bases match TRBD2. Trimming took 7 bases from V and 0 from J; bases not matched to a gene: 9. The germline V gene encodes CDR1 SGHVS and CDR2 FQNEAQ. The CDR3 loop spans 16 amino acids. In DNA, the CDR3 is TGTGCCAGCAAAGAGAGCGGGGCCATCTCCTACAATGAGCAGTTCTTC. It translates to CASKESGAISYNEQFF. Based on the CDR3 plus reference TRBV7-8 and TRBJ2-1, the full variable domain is GAGVSQSPRYKVAKRGQDVALRCDPISGHVSLFWYQQALGQGPEFLTYFQNEAQLDKSGLPSDRFFAERPEGSVSTLKIQRTQQEDSAVYLCASKESGAISYNEQFFGPGTRLTVL.

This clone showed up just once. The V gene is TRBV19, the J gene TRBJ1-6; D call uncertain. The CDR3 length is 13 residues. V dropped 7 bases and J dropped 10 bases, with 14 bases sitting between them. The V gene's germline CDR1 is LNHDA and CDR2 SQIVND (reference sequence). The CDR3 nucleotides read TGTGCCAGTAAGTTTCGAACGGGCTCACCCCTCCACTTT. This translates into CASKFRTGSPLHF.

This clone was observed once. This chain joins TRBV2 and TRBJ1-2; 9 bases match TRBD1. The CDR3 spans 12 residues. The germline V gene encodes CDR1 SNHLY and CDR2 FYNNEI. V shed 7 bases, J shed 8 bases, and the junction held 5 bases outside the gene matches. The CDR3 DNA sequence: TGTGCCAGCAATCGGGACAGGGAAGGCTACACCTTC. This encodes CASNRDREGYTF. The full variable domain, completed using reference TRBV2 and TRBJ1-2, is EPEVTQTPSHQVTQMGQEVILRCVPISNHLYFYWYRQILGQKVEFLVSFYNNEISEKSEIFDDQFSVERPDGSNFTLKIRSTKLEDSAMYFCASNRDREGYTFGSGTRLTVV.

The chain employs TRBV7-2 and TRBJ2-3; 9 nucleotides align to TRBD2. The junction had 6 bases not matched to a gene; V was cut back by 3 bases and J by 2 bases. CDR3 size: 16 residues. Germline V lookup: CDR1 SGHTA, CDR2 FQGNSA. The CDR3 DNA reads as TGTGCCAGCAGCTTCCGTCTAGCGGGGAACACAGATACGCAGTATTTT. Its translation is CASSFRLAGNTDTQYF.

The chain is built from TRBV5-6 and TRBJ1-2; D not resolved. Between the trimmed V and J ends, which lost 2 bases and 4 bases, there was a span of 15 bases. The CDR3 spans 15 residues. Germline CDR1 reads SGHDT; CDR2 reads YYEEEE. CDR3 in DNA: TGTGCCAGCAGCTTTGTTGACTCGAGTACCTATGGCTACACCTTC. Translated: CASSFVDSSTYGYTF.

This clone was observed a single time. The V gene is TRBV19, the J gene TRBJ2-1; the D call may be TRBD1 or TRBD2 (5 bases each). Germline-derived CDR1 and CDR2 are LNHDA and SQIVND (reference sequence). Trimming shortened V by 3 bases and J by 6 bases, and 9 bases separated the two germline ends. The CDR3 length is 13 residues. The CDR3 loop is CASSIGTINEQFF. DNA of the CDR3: TGTGCCAGTAGTATTGGGACGATCAATGAGCAGTTCTTC.

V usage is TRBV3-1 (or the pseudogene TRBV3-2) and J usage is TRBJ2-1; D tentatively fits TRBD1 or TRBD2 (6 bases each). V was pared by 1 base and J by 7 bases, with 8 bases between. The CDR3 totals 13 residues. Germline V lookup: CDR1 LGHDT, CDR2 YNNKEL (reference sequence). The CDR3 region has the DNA TGTGCCAGCAGCCAAGGGAGGGGGAATGAGCAGTTCTTC. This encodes CASSQGRGNEQFF.

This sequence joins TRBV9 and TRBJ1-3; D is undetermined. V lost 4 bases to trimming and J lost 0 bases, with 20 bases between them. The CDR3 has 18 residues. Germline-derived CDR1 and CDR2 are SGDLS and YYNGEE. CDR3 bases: TGTGCCAGCAGCCCCCCGCCCTGGGCCGCGAACTCTGGAAACACCATATATTTT. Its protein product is CASSPPPWAANSGNTIYF.

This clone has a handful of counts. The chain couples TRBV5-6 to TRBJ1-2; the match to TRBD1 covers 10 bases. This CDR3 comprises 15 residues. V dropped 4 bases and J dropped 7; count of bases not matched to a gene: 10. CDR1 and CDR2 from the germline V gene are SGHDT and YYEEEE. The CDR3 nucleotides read TGTGCCAGCAGCCCCCGGGACAGGGGTTTTGGTGGCTACACCTTC. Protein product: CASSPRDRGFGGYTF.

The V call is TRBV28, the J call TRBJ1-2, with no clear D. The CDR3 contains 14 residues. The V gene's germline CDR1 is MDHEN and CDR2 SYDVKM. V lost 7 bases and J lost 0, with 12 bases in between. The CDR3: CASKVTSANYGYTF. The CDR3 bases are TGTGCCAGCAAGGTAACTTCAGCTAACTATGGCTACACCTTC.

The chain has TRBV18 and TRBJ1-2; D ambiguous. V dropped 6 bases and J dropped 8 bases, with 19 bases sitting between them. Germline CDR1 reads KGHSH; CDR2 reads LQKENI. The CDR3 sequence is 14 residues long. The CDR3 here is CASSTTGSRYGYTF. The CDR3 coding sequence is TGTGCCAGCTCCACGACCGGGAGCCGCTACGGCTACACCTTC.

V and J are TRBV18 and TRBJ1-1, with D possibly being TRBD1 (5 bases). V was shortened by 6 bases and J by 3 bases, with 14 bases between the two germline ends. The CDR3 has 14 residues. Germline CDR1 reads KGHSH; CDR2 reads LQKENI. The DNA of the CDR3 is TGTGCCAGCTCGTCGCAGGGTTTGGACACTGAAGCTTTCTTT. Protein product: CASSSQGLDTEAFF.

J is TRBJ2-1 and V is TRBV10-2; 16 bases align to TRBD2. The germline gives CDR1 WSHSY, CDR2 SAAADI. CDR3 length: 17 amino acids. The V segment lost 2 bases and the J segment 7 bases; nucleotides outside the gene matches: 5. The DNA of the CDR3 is TGCGCCAGCAGTGAGGGGACTAGCGGGGGGGCAGGGAATGAGCAGTTCTTC. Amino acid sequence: CASSEGTSGGAGNEQFF.

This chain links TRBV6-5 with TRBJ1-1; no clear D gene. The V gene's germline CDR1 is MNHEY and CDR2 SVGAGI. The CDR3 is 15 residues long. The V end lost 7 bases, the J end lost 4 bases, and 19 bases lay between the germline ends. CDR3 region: CASTHKKGRGTEAFF. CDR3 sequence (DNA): TGTGCCAGCACCCACAAGAAGGGTCGGGGCACTGAAGCTTTCTTT.

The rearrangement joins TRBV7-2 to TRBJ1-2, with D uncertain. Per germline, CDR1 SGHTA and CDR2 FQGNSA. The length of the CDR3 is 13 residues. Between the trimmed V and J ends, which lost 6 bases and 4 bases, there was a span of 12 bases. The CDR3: CASSSSGLYGYTF. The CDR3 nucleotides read TGTGCCAGCAGTTCCTCTGGGCTCTATGGCTACACCTTC.

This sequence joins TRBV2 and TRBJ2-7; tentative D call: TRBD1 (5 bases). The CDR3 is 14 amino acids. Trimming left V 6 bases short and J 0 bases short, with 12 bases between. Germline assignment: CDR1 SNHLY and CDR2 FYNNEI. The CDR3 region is CASRSDRNSYEQYF. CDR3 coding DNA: TGTGCCAGCAGGTCTGACAGAAACTCCTACGAGCAGTACTTC.

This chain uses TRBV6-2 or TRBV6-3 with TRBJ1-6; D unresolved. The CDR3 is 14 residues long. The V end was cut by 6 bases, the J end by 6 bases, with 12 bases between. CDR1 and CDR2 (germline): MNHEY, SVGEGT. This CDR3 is CASSPVRINSPLHF. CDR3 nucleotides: TGTGCCAGCAGCCCAGTCAGGATTAATTCACCCCTCCACTTT.

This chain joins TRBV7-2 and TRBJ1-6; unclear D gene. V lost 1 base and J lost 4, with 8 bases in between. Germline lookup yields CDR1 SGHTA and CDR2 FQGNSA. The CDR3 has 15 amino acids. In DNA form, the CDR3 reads TGTGCCAGCAGCTTAGACAGCCCTTATAATTCACCCCTCCACTTT. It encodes CASSLDSPYNSPLHF. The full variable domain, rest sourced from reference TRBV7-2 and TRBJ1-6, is GAGVSQSPSNKVTEKGKDVELRCDPISGHTALYWYRQSLGQGLEFLIYFQGNSAPDKSGLPSDRFSAERTGGSVSTLTIQRTQQEDSAVYLCASSLDSPYNSPLHFGNGTRLTVT.

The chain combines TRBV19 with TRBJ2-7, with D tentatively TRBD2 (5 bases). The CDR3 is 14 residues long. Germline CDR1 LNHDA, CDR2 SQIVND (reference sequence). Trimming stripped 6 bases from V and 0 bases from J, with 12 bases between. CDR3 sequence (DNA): TGTGCCAGTAGGTCGGACTGGAGCTCCTACGAGCAGTACTTC. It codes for CASRSDWSSYEQYF.